Following are 18 T cell receptor beta chains from one sample sequenced in a study of shared clonotypes between healthy human individuals (dated by TCRdb to 2018 to 2020). Library generation was performed with the immunoSEQ multiplex PCR assay. In TCRdb, the immuneACCESS table is reduced to in-frame sequences with V and J assigned. These tables do not hold every clone; where another copy was compared, an unresolved V gene accounts for under half, and the others remain unexplained. The sample includes a few million clones, with around 93% observed a single time. The leading ten clones occupy 0.3% to 0.45% of the sample. Sample: naive CD4+ T cells from PBMCs. What this sample's cell subset or site label stands for: CD45RA+ positively selected. These receptors were obtained from a man aged 18-30 years in good health. Some clones in this sample may be carry-over from other donors' samples.

CDR3 DNA: TGTGCCAGCAGCCCCCGCCCAAGGGAGGACTATGGCTACACCTTC. Its protein product is CASSPRPREDYGYTF. V and J are TRBV7-9 and TRBJ1-2; D ambiguous. The CDR3 is 15 residues long. The V gene lost 5 bases and the J gene lost 3 bases, with 16 bases spanning the gap. Germline values: CDR1 SEHNR, CDR2 FQNEAQ (reference sequence).

This clone was observed once. This chain links TRBV4-3 with TRBJ2-5, with TRBD2 identical over 9 bases. With V trimmed by 5 bases and J by 2 bases, 12 bases remained unmatched. The CDR3 consists of 17 residues. Germline loops: CDR1 LGHNA, CDR2 YSLEER. CDR3 nucleotide sequence: TGCGCCAGCAGCGGCAGAGGTAGCGGGAGCACACAAGAGACCCAGTACTTC. It translates to CASSGRGSGSTQETQYF.

The chain couples TRBV5-1 to TRBJ2-7; unclear D gene. Trimming stripped 0 bases from V and 0 bases from J, with 13 bases between. CDR1 is SGHRS, CDR2 YFSETQ, per germline. CDR3 size: 16 residues. In nucleotides, the CDR3 is TGCGCCAGCAGCTTGGCAGGAATGACTGACTCCTACGAGCAGTACTTC. Translating it yields CASSLAGMTDSYEQYF.

The chain employs TRBV11-2 and TRBJ2-6; no reliable D call. The CDR3 has 12 residues. The V gene lost 6 bases and the J gene lost 5 bases, with 5 bases spanning the gap. Germline V lookup: CDR1 SGHAT, CDR2 FQNNGV. The DNA of the CDR3 is TGTGCCAGCAGTCAAAGGGCCAACGTCCTGACTTTC. Its protein is CASSQRANVLTF.

This chain links TRBV6-1 with TRBJ2-2; 11 bases map to TRBD2. Germline CDR1 reads MNHNS; CDR2 reads SASEGT. Trimming removed 9 bases from V and 8 bases from J; junction bases left unmatched: 11. This CDR3 is 15 amino acids long. The CDR3, as DNA: TGTGCCAGTGGTCTAGCGGGAGGTCCTCATGGGGAGCTGTTTTTT. Translating it yields CASGLAGGPHGELFF.

This chain connects TRBV21-1 to TRBJ1-3. TRBV21-1 is annotated as a pseudogene. The length of the CDR3 is 15 residues. CDR3 protein: CASSKILASGNTIYF. Written as DNA, the CDR3 is TGTGCCAGCAGCAAAATATTAGCCTCTGGAAACACCATATATTTT.

The rearrangement uses TRBV2 and TRBJ1-3, with a tentative D call TRBD1 (5 bases). This CDR3 is 15 amino acids long. The germline V gene has CDR1 SNHLY and CDR2 FYNNEI. Trimming left V 3 bases short and J 0 bases short, with 9 bases between. The CDR3 DNA reads as TGTGCCAGCAGTGAGTTGGGGGGCTCTGGAAACACCATATATTTT. Translated: CASSELGGSGNTIYF.

The V and J genes are TRBV5-1 and TRBJ2-5, with D perhaps being TRBD1 or TRBD2 (6 bases each). There are 15 residues in the CDR3. Germline CDR1 is SGHRS and CDR2 is YFSETQ. The V gene lost 2 bases and the J gene lost 1 base, with 12 bases spanning the gap. CDR3 in amino acids: CASSFQGRSQETQYF. The DNA of the CDR3 is TGCGCCAGCAGCTTCCAGGGGAGGTCCCAAGAGACCCAGTACTTC.

Comment on this clone: Other DNA sequences in the same sample also yield this CDR3. The J gene is TRBJ2-7, the V gene TRBV18; 8 positions match TRBD1. Trimming took 3 bases from V and 3 from J; bases not matched to a gene: 4. The CDR3 has 14 amino acids. Germline CDR1 and CDR2: KGHSH and LQKENI. Written as DNA, the CDR3 is TGTGCCAGCTCACCTGGACAGGGTTTCTACGAGCAGTACTTC. It yields the protein CASSPGQGFYEQYF. Variable domain in full (rest from reference TRBV18 and TRBJ2-7): NAGVMQNPRHLVRRRGQEARLRCSPMKGHSHVYWYRQLPEEGLKFMVYLQKENIIDESGMPKERFSAEFPKEGPSILRIQQVVRGDSAAYFCASSPGQGFYEQYFGPGTRLTVT.

The CDR3 region is CASSRGRWGQPQHF. CDR3 sequence (DNA): TGCGCCAGCTCGAGGGGCCGGTGGGGACAGCCCCAGCATTTT. This chain joins TRBV10-1 and TRBJ1-5, with a weak D call TRBD1 (5 bases). Germline CDR1 reads WNHNN; CDR2 reads SYGVQD (reference sequence). Trimming left V 8 bases short and J 7 bases short, with 18 bases between. This CDR3 contains 14 residues.

V and J are TRBV5-6 and TRBJ2-7; 12 bases are a match to TRBD2. The V and J ends lost 4 bases and 0 bases, in that order; junction bases with no gene match: 2. Looked up from germline, CDR1 is SGHDT and CDR2 is YYEEEE. The CDR3 length is 15 residues. CDR3 in amino acids: CASSTLAGGSYEQYF. CDR3 bases: TGTGCCAGCAGCACACTAGCGGGAGGCTCCTACGAGCAGTACTTC.

Remarks on this clone: The sample carries other DNA sequences with the same CDR3. In nucleotides, the CDR3 is TGCGCCAGCAGCTTGGGCGGGGGTATGAACACTGAAGCTTTCTTT. Translated: CASSLGGGMNTEAFF. The chain is built from TRBV5-1 and TRBJ1-1; D is perhaps TRBD1 (5 bases). The CDR3 is 15 residues long. Germline V gene data show CDR1 as SGHRS and CDR2 as YFSETQ. V shed 0 bases and J shed 0 bases, with 9 bases lying between them.

This chain uses TRBV18 with TRBJ2-7; D gene ambiguous. The CDR3 spans 13 residues. Germline CDR1 is KGHSH and CDR2 is LQKENI. The germline V and J ends were trimmed by 3 bases and 5 bases, with 11 bases remaining between them. CDR3 in DNA: TGTGCCAGCTCACCCGCGTCGACCCACGAGCAGTACTTC. It codes for CASSPASTHEQYF.

V and J are TRBV29-1 and TRBJ2-1; D might be TRBD1 (6 bases). This CDR3 contains 14 residues. Between the trimmed V and J ends, which lost 6 bases and 0 bases, there was a span of 12 bases. Germline CDR1 reads SQVTM; CDR2 reads ANQGSEA. The CDR3 here is CSVPDRSSYNEQFF. In DNA, the CDR3 is TGCAGCGTCCCTGACAGGAGCTCCTACAATGAGCAGTTCTTC.

Comment on this clone: The sample contains more than one DNA sequence encoding this CDR3. The V call is TRBV6-5, the J call TRBJ2-2; no clear D. The CDR3 extends over 14 amino acids. Trimming took 2 bases from V and 0 from J, leaving 4 bases between them. Germline CDR1 MNHEY, CDR2 SVGAGI. DNA of the CDR3: TGTGCCAGCAGTTACCGCGCGAACACCGGGGAGCTGTTTTTT. Its protein product is CASSYRANTGELFF.

A single count supports this clone. The genes are TRBV28 and TRBJ2-7; D may be TRBD2 (6 bases). Germline CDR1 is MDHEN and CDR2 is SYDVKM. Deletions cut 6 bases from V and 2 bases from J, with 11 bases between. There are 13 residues in the CDR3. The CDR3 loop reads CASSRLGPYEQYF. The CDR3 DNA is TGTGCCAGCAGCCGACTAGGACCCTACGAGCAGTACTTC.

The chain carries TRBV27 and TRBJ2-1; 12 positions match TRBD2. The germline V gene encodes CDR1 MNHEY and CDR2 SMNVEV (reference sequence). The V gene end was trimmed by 4 bases and the J gene end by 10 bases; junction bases not matched to a gene: 5. This CDR3 spans 14 amino acids. The CDR3 DNA follows: TGTGCCAGCAGTTCCGGACTAGCGGGAACGGAGCAGTTCTTC. Protein product: CASSSGLAGTEQFF.

On this clone: Other DNA sequences in this specimen translate into the identical CDR3. This chain uses TRBV30 with TRBJ2-5; D is perhaps TRBD1 or TRBD2 (6 bases each). From germline, CDR1 is GTSNPN and CDR2 SVGIG (reference sequence). The CDR3 consists of 14 residues. V lost 2 bases and J 2 bases, leaving 12 bases between the germline ends. In nucleotides, the CDR3 is TGTGCCTGGAGTAGGGGGGCCGGACAAGAGACCCAGTACTTC. It codes for CAWSRGAGQETQYF.